A single sample gave rise to the 12 T cell receptor beta chains below, sequenced in a study of vaccination and CD4 T cells after COVID-19. CD4+ T cells that had been cultured provided DNA sequenced with the Oncomine TCR Beta short-read assay. Via MiXCR, TCRdb re-called the PCR reads, giving one row per CDR3 protein. The sample has approximately 20,000 distinct CDR3 sequences; around two thirds are singletons. No antigen has been assigned to these receptors. Noted treatment: approximately 9-day PBMC culture with coronavirus spike peptide pools or control peptides (ViraFEST assay). The starting material was CD4+ T cells from blood, cultured in vitro, obtained before SARS-CoV-2 vaccination. The receptor set was obtained from a human donor who received a COVID-19 vaccine.

The CDR3 DNA reads as TGTGCCAGCAGGGAGGGGGGGGGATTCGATCAGCCCCAGCATTTT. It encodes CASREGGGFDQPQHF. This sequence joins TRBV6-2 or TRBV6-3 and TRBJ1-5, with a tentative D call TRBD1 (6 bases). Germline V gives CDR1 MNHEY, CDR2 SVGEGT. The CDR3 loop spans 15 amino acids. V lost 6 bases and J 5 bases, leaving 17 bases between the germline ends.

V gene TRBV10-3 combines with J gene TRBJ2-2, with TRBD1 matching over 8 bases. V lost 4 bases and J lost 5; bases outside the gene matches: 6. The germline gives CDR1 ENHRY, CDR2 SYGVKD. There are 15 residues in the CDR3. CDR3: CAISGRTGLTGELFF. CDR3 coding DNA: TGTGCCATCAGTGGCCGGACAGGGTTAACCGGGGAGCTGTTTTTT.

The chain has TRBV27 and TRBJ2-7; the D gene is possibly TRBD2 (6 bases). The V end lost 6 bases, the J end lost 4 bases, and 19 bases lay between the germline ends. This CDR3 spans 15 amino acids. Germline loops: CDR1 MNHEY, CDR2 SMNVEV (reference sequence). CDR3 protein: CASRGWEVGAYEQYF. CDR3 coding DNA: TGTGCCAGCAGGGGTTGGGAGGTCGGCGCTTACGAGCAGTACTTC.

This clonotype showed up just a few times. The chain couples TRBV7-9 to TRBJ1-2; D is uncertain. The germline V gene encodes CDR1 SEHNR and CDR2 FQNEAQ (reference sequence). V shed 5 bases and J shed 0 bases, with 13 bases lying between them. The CDR3 runs 15 residues. The DNA for the CDR3 is TGTGCCAGCAGCCCGGCCGCTCCCTCTAACTATGGCTACACCTTC. It codes for CASSPAAPSNYGYTF.

The chain links TRBV6-2 or TRBV6-3 to TRBJ2-3, with TRBD2 identical over 8 bases. CDR1 is MNHEY and CDR2 is SVGEGT in the germline V gene. The CDR3 covers 15 residues. V was clipped by 8 bases and J by 2 bases; unmatched bases: 9. CDR3 amino acids: CASGVGAGDTDTQYF. CDR3 in DNA: TGTGCCAGCGGGGTGGGAGCGGGGGACACAGATACGCAGTATTTT.

The CDR3, as DNA: TGTGCCAGCAGTGAAGTCCTAGCGTACACAGATACGCAGTATTTT. Translated, it gives CASSEVLAYTDTQYF. The chain couples TRBV2 to TRBJ2-3; tentative D call: TRBD2 (6 bases). CDR1 is SNHLY and CDR2 is FYNNEI in the germline V gene. This CDR3 spans 15 amino acids. Trimming took 1 base from V and 2 from J, leaving 10 bases between them.

This clonotype was counted between two and nine times. The chain employs TRBV2 and TRBJ2-1; D might be TRBD2 (5 bases). CDR3 length equals 13 residues. From germline, CDR1 is SNHLY and CDR2 FYNNEI. V was cut by 0 bases and J by 9 bases, with 9 bases left in between. The CDR3 is CASSEATGGEQFF. The CDR3 nucleotides are TGTGCCAGCAGTGAAGCGACTGGAGGTGAGCAGTTCTTC.

In its sample, this clonotype is medium-sized. This rearrangement joins TRBV24-1 to TRBJ2-3; 8 nucleotides agree with TRBD2. There are 16 residues in the CDR3. Germline CDR1 is KGHDR and CDR2 is SFDVKD. The ends lost 3 bases at V and 4 bases at J; junction bases unmatched: 8. This chain's CDR3 is CATSDRTGGASDTQYF. CDR3 nucleotides: TGTGCCACCAGTGATCGCACCGGGGGGGCATCAGATACGCAGTATTTT.

The chain is built from TRBV11-3 and TRBJ1-1, with 7 bases aligning to TRBD1. Trimming removed 4 bases from V and 0 bases from J; junction bases left unmatched: 8. Germline V gives CDR1 SGHNT, CDR2 YENEEA. The CDR3 spans 16 residues. CDR3 in amino acids: CASSSTNRGMNTEAFF. The DNA for the CDR3 is TGTGCCAGCAGCTCCACGAACAGGGGAATGAACACTGAAGCTTTCTTT.

The chain carries TRBV7-2 and TRBJ1-5; maybe TRBD1 (6 bases). Trimming cost V 3 bases and J 0 bases, with 18 bases left between them. Germline V gene sequence: CDR1 SGHTA, CDR2 FQGNSA. There are 18 residues in the CDR3. The CDR3 here is CASSLTGFNPYSNQPQHF. For the CDR3, the DNA is TGTGCCAGCAGCTTGACAGGTTTCAATCCATATAGCAATCAGCCCCAGCATTTT.

The V gene is TRBV19, the J gene TRBJ1-2; D not certain. CDR3 length: 15 amino acids. Germline CDR1 and CDR2: LNHDA and SQIVND (reference sequence). V was pared by 3 bases and J by 0 bases, with 11 bases between. The CDR3 sequence is CASSIGTPANYGYTF. The CDR3 coding sequence is TGTGCCAGTAGTATCGGCACGCCGGCTAACTATGGCTACACCTTC.

This clonotype was detected a few times. The rearrangement uses TRBV6-2 or TRBV6-3 and TRBJ2-5; no firm D call. The CDR3 loop spans 18 amino acids. Germline V gene lookup returns CDR1 MNHEY and CDR2 SVGEGT. V dropped 0 bases and J dropped 2 bases, with 19 bases sitting between them. CDR3 loop: CASSYSWMDLTPQETQYF. Written as DNA, the CDR3 is TGTGCCAGCAGTTACTCCTGGATGGACCTCACCCCACAAGAGACCCAGTACTTC.